What follows is one TCR beta chain and its context. As processed by the authors: The assay estimated nucleated cells by amplifying reference gene primers. Produced via immunoSEQ multiplex PCR; TCRdb's table is partial and in-frame only. The V and J calls and the clone size are those of that table, but D and trimming were determined from the DNA. The top ten hold about 1.7% of the sample, which has about 400,000 clones, roughly 86% seen once. All enrollees were roughly 18 to 90 years old and from fewer than 25 US areas. Participants were placed into cohorts based on the clinical history they reported. Two negative PCRs, clearance, or symptom resolution had been documented for recovered Cohort 3 donors. The data belong to a study of blood T cell repertoires in COVID-19. The origin of this receptor is a woman aged 25 to 39 who had recovered from COVID-19. The sample was PBMCs or T cells enriched from blood (not recorded which).

The CDR3 DNA reads as TGTGCCAGCAGCCCCCTCCCGTCAGGGAACACTGAAGCTTTCTTT. This codes for CASSPLPSGNTEAFF. The J gene is TRBJ1-1, the V gene TRBV7-3; D unclear. CDR1 is SGHTA, CDR2 FQGTGA, per germline. The length of the CDR3 is 15 residues. V gave up 5 bases and J gave up 1 base, with 14 bases separating them.